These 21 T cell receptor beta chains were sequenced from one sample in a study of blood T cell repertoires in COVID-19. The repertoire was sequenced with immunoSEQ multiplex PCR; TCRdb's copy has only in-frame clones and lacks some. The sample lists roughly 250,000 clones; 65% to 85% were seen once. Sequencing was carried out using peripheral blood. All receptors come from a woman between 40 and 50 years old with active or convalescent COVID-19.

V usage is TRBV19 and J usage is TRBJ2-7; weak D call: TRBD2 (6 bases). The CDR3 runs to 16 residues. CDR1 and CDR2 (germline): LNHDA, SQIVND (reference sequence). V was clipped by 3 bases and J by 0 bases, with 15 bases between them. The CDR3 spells CASSIRRASSSYEQYF. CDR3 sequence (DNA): TGTGCCAGTAGTATCCGGAGGGCCTCCAGCTCCTACGAGCAGTACTTC. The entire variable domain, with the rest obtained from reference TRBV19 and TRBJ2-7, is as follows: DGGITQSPKYLFRKEGQNVTLSCEQNLNHDAMYWYRQDPGQGLRLIYYSQIVNDFQKGDIAEGYSVSREKKESFPLTVTSAQKNPTAFYLCASSIRRASSSYEQYFGPGTRLTVT.

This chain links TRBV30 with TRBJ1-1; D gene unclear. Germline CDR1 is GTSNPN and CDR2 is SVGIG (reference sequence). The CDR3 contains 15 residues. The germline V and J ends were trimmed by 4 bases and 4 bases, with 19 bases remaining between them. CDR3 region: CAWTPRRSAITEAFF. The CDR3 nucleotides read TGTGCCTGGACTCCAAGAAGGTCAGCGATCACTGAAGCTTTCTTT.

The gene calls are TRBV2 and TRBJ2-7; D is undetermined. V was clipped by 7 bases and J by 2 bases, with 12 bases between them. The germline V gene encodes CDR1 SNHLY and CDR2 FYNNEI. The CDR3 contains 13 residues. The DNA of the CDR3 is TGTGCCAGCACCCTGGGCCGCACCTACGAGCAGTACTTC. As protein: CASTLGRTYEQYF.

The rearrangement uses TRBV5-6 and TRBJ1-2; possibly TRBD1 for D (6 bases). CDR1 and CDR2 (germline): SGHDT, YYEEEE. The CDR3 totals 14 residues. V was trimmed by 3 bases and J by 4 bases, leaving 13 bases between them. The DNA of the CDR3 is TGTGCCAGCAGCTCCGACAGGTATGGCTATGGCTACACCTTC. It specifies CASSSDRYGYGYTF.

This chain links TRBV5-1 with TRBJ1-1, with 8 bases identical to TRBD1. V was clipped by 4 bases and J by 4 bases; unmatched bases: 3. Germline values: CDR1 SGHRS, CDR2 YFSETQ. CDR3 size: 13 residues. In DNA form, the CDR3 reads TGCGCCAGCAGCGGTGGGACAGGCACTGAAGCTTTCTTT. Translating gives CASSGGTGTEAFF.

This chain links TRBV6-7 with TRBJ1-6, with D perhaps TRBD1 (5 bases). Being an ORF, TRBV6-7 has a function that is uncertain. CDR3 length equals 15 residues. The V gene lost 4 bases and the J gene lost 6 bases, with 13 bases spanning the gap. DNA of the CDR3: TGTGCCAGCAGTTTGGGGGGACGTAGTAATTCACCCCTCCACTTT. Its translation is CASSLGGRSNSPLHF.

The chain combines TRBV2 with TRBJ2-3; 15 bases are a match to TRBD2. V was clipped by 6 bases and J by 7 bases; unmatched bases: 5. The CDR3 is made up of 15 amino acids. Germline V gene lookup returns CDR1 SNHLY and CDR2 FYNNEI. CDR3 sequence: CASRRTSGGAYTQYF. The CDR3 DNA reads TGTGCCAGCAGAAGGACTAGCGGGGGGGCTTATACGCAGTATTTT.

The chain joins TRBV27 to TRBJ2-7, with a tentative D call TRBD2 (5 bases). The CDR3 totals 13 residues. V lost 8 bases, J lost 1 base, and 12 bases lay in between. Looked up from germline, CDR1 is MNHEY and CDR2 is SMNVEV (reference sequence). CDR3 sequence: CASGLAGSYEQYF. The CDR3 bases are TGTGCCAGCGGACTCGCTGGGTCCTACGAGCAGTACTTC.

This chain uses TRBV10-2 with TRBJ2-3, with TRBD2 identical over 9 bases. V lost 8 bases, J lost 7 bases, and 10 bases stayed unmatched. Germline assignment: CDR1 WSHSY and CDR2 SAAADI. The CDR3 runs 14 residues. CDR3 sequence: CASLRGGGGNTQYF. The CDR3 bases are TGCGCCAGCCTCAGAGGCGGGGGGGGAAATACGCAGTATTTT.

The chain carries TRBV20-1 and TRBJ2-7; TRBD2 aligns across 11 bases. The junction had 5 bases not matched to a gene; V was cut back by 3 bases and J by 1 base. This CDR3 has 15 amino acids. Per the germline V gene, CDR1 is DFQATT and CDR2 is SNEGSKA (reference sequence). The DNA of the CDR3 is TGCAGTGCTAGTCCCACTAGCGGGGGTTCCTACGAGCAGTACTTC. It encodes CSASPTSGGSYEQYF.

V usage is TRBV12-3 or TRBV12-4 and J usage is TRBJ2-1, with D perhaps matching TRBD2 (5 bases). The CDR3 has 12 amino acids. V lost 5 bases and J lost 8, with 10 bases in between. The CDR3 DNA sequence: TGTGCCAGCAGTCCTCGGGGATATGAGCAGTTCTTC. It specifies CASSPRGYEQFF.

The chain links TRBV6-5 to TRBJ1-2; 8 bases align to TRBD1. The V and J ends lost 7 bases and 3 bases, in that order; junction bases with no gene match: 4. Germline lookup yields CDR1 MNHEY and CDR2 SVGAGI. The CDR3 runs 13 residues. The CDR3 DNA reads TGTGCCAGCACCAAGGACAGGGACTATGGCTACACCTTC. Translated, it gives CASTKDRDYGYTF.

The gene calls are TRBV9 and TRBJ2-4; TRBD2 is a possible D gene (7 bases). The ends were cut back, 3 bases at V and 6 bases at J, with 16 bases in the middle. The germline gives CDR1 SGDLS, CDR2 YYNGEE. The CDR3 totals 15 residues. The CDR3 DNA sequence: TGTGCCAGCAGCGAGGGGGGGCATCGAGGAAACATTCAGTACTTC. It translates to CASSEGGHRGNIQYF.

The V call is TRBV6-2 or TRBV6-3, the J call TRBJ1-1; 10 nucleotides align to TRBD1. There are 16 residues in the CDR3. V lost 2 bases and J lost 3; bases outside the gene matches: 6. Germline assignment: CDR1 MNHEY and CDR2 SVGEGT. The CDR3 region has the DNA TGTGCCAGCAGTTACAAGACAGGGGGCCGGGACACTGAAGCTTTCTTT. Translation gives CASSYKTGGRDTEAFF.

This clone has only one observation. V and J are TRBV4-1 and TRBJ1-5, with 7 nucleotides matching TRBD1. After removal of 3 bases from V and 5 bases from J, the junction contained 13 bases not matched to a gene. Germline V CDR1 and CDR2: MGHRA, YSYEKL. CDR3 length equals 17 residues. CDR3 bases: TGCGCCAGCAGCCATAGCCAACAGGGGAAAGATTATCAGCCCCAGCATTTT. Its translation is CASSHSQQGKDYQPQHF.

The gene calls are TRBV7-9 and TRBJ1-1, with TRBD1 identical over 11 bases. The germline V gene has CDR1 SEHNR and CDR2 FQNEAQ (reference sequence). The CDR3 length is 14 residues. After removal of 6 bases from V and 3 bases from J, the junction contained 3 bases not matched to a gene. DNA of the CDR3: TGTGCCAGCAGTCGGGACAGGGGGGACACTGAAGCTTTCTTT. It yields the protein CASSRDRGDTEAFF.

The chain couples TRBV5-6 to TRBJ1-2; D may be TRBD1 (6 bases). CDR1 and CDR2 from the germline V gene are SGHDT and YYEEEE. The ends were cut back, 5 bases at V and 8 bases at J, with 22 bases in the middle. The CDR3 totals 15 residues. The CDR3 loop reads CASRQGALVKMGYTF. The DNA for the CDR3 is TGTGCCAGCAGACAGGGAGCACTTGTGAAGATGGGCTACACCTTC. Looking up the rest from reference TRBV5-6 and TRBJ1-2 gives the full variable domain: DAGVTQSPTHLIKTRGQQVTLRCSPKSGHDTVSWYQQALGQGPQFIFQYYEEEERQRGNFPDRFSGHQFPNYSSELNVNALLLGDSALYLCASRQGALVKMGYTFGSGTRLTVV.

The CDR3 is CASSSGAGGFGGYTF. CDR3 sequence (DNA): TGTGCCAGCAGTTCCGGGGCAGGGGGATTCGGCGGCTACACCTTC. The rearrangement links TRBV28 to TRBJ1-2; TRBD1 agrees at 7 bases. Germline V CDR1 and CDR2: MDHEN, SYDVKM. Germline trimming cut 4 bases from V and 8 bases from J; bases unmatched to any gene: 13. CDR3 size: 15 residues.

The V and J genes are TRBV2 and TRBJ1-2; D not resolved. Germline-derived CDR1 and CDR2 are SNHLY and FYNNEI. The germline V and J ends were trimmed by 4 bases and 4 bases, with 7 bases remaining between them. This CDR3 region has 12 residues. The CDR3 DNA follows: TGTGCCAGCAGTGGTATCCTCTATGGCTACACCTTC. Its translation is CASSGILYGYTF.

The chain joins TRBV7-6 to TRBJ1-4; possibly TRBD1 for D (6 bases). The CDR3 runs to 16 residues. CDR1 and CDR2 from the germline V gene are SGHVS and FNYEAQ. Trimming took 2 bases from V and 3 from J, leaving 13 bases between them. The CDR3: CASSLWGGPANEKLFF. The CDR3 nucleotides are TGTGCCAGCAGCTTATGGGGGGGCCCGGCTAATGAAAAACTGTTTTTT.

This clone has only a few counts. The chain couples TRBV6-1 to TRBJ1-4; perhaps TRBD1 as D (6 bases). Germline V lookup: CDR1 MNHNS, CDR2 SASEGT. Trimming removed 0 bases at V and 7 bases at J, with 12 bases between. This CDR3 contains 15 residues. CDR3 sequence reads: CASSEAEGGGEKLFF. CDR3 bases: TGTGCCAGCAGTGAAGCGGAAGGGGGTGGTGAAAAACTGTTTTTT.